These 26 T cell receptor beta chains were sequenced from one sample in a study of blood T cell repertoires in COVID-19. Some clones are missing from TCRdb's copy, which holds only in-frame ones; the method was immunoSEQ multiplex PCR. The table includes 50,000 to 85,000 clones, roughly 82% detected once. The specimen was peripheral blood. These receptors were obtained from a man in his 60s with acute or convalescent COVID-19.

This chain joins TRBV10-1 and TRBJ2-1; 14 bases are a match to TRBD2. This CDR3 contains 16 residues. Trimming at V came to 6 bases and at J to 5 bases, leaving 6 bases not matched to a gene. Germline V gene sequence: CDR1 WNHNN, CDR2 SYGVQD (reference sequence). The CDR3 DNA reads as TGCGCCAGCAGCTCGGGACTAGCGGGGGCTCACAATGAGCAGTTCTTC. Translating it yields CASSSGLAGAHNEQFF.

There are a few counts of this clone. The chain employs TRBV5-1 and TRBJ1-1; TRBD1 aligns across 8 bases. Per germline, CDR1 SGHRS and CDR2 YFSETQ. The junction had 8 bases not matched to a gene; V was cut back by 4 bases and J by 3 bases. This CDR3 is built from 15 residues. CDR3 coding DNA: TGCGCCAGCAGCCCCAAAGGACAGGGCGACACTGAAGCTTTCTTT. This sequence encodes CASSPKGQGDTEAFF.

V is TRBV5-1 and J is TRBJ1-3, with D hard to call. V lost 1 base to trimming and J lost 2 bases, with 10 bases between them. This CDR3 has 15 amino acids. The germline gives CDR1 SGHRS, CDR2 YFSETQ. CDR3: CASSLLSGAGNTIYF. Written as DNA, the CDR3 is TGCGCCAGCAGCTTGCTTAGCGGGGCTGGAAACACCATATATTTT.

In this sample, this clone turned up a few times. V is TRBV3-1 (or the pseudogene TRBV3-2) and J is TRBJ1-2; D uncertain. The CDR3 extends over 13 amino acids. From germline, CDR1 is LGHDT and CDR2 YNNKEL (reference sequence). The V and J ends lost 4 bases and 6 bases respectively, with 12 bases between them. The CDR3 region is CASSLLGGNGYTF. For the CDR3, the DNA is TGTGCCAGCAGCCTGCTTGGAGGGAATGGCTACACCTTC.

This chain joins TRBV2 and TRBJ2-7; D gene ambiguous. From germline, CDR1 is SNHLY and CDR2 FYNNEI. V lost 4 bases and J 2 bases, leaving 3 bases between the germline ends. CDR3 length: 11 amino acids. The CDR3 is CASSAAYEQYF. DNA for the CDR3: TGTGCCAGCAGTGCGGCCTACGAGCAGTACTTC. Using reference TRBV2 and TRBJ2-7 for the parts outside the CDR3, the full variable domain is EPEVTQTPSHQVTQMGQEVILRCVPISNHLYFYWYRQILGQKVEFLVSFYNNEISEKSEIFDDQFSVERPDGSNFTLKIRSTKLEDSAMYFCASSAAYEQYFGPGTRLTVT.

The chain employs TRBV5-1 and TRBJ1-2; TRBD1 agrees at 7 bases. The CDR3 totals 15 residues. CDR1 is SGHRS, CDR2 YFSETQ, per germline. V shed 4 bases, J shed 8 bases, and the junction held 14 bases outside the gene matches. DNA for the CDR3: TGCGCCAGCAGCATTGGAGTGGGGACAGTGGGCGGCTACACCTTC. Translated, it gives CASSIGVGTVGGYTF.

V and J are TRBV4-1 and TRBJ1-1, with D maybe TRBD1 (6 bases). The CDR3 extends over 14 amino acids. CDR1 and CDR2 from the germline V gene are MGHRA and YSYEKL. Trimming pared 4 bases from V and 0 bases from J, leaving 9 bases between. The CDR3 here is CASSRGTMNTEAFF. The CDR3 DNA reads TGCGCCAGCAGCCGAGGGACAATGAACACTGAAGCTTTCTTT.

The CDR3: CASSSRRHGYTF. Here the CDR3 DNA reads TGTGCCAGCAGCTCGCGGAGGCATGGCTACACCTTC. The genes are TRBV7-2 and TRBJ1-2; no reliable D call. Germline values: CDR1 SGHTA, CDR2 FQGNSA. This CDR3 is built from 12 residues. V was pared by 4 bases and J by 6 bases, with 9 bases between.

The J gene is TRBJ2-2, the V gene TRBV10-3, with TRBD1 as a possible D gene (6 bases). The ends were cut back, 5 bases at V and 4 bases at J, with 8 bases in the middle. The CDR3 loop spans 13 amino acids. Germline loops: CDR1 ENHRY, CDR2 SYGVKD. CDR3 sequence: CAISTGITGELFF. In nucleotides, the CDR3 is TGTGCCATCAGTACAGGGATCACCGGGGAGCTGTTTTTT.

This clone was seen a handful of times. A junction end diverges from the germline sequence, so it may reflect a read error. The chain employs TRBV20-1 and TRBJ1-2; perhaps TRBD1 as D (5 bases). CDR1 is DFQATT, CDR2 SNEGSKA, per germline (reference sequence). This CDR3 is 9 amino acids long. CDR3 coding DNA: TGCAGTGCTGGGCCGGGACTCATCTTC. Translating gives CSAGPGLIF.

This clone appeared a single time. This rearrangement joins TRBV5-1 to TRBJ2-1; 9 bases are a match to TRBD2. The germline gives CDR1 SGHRS, CDR2 YFSETQ. With V trimmed by 4 bases and J by 5 bases, 1 base remained unmatched. The CDR3 length is 13 residues. In DNA, the CDR3 is TGCGCCAGCAGCCCTAGCGGGGACAATGAGCAGTTCTTC. It translates to CASSPSGDNEQFF.

The CDR3: CASSIGGVREAFF. In DNA, the CDR3 is TGTGCCAGTAGTATAGGGGGAGTTCGTGAAGCTTTCTTT. The chain carries TRBV19 and TRBJ1-1; D gene ambiguous. The germline V gene encodes CDR1 LNHDA and CDR2 SQIVND (reference sequence). Trimming cost V 1 base and J 7 bases, with 10 bases left between them. This CDR3 region has 13 residues.

This chain joins TRBV7-9 and TRBJ1-6; the match to TRBD1 covers 9 bases. Per germline, CDR1 SEHNR and CDR2 FQNEAQ (reference sequence). There are 18 residues in the CDR3. V lost 5 bases, J lost 9 bases, and 17 bases stayed unmatched. CDR3 sequence: CASSPNMIGTGWTSPLHF. The CDR3, as DNA: TGTGCCAGCAGCCCTAACATGATAGGGACAGGGTGGACTTCACCCCTCCACTTT.

This chain uses TRBV5-5 with TRBJ1-2; D is undetermined. Trimming removed 5 bases at V and 2 bases at J, with 19 bases between. The CDR3 extends over 16 amino acids. The germline gives CDR1 SGHKS, CDR2 YYEKEE (reference sequence). CDR3 DNA: TGTGCCAGCAGTCTACCATTCCGGGAGGCGAACTATGGCTACACCTTC. It codes for CASSLPFREANYGYTF.

The table lists this clone with a count of one. This sequence joins TRBV27 and TRBJ1-6; D gene uncertain. The CDR3 runs 18 residues. Germline CDR1 MNHEY, CDR2 SMNVEV (reference sequence). V was cut by 2 bases and J by 0 bases, with 14 bases left in between. CDR3 DNA sequence: TGTGCCAGCAGTTTACGGCCGGAAGGGAGCTCCTATAATTCACCCCTCCACTTT. Its translation: CASSLRPEGSSYNSPLHF.

The chain recombines TRBV11-3 with TRBJ1-6, with D possibly TRBD1 on 6 matching bases. This CDR3 has 15 amino acids. The germline V and J ends were trimmed by 2 bases and 7 bases, with 12 bases remaining between them. Germline assignment: CDR1 SGHNT and CDR2 YENEEA. CDR3 protein: CASSLSGTPNSPLHF. The CDR3 DNA reads TGTGCCAGCAGCTTATCCGGGACACCGAATTCACCCCTCCACTTT.

The CDR3: CATSRDPESSYNEQFF. CDR3 nucleotides: TGTGCCACCAGCAGAGATCCGGAGAGCTCCTACAATGAGCAGTTCTTC. V usage is TRBV15 and J usage is TRBJ2-1; the D is unclear. The CDR3 extends over 16 amino acids. The V end lost 0 bases, the J end lost 0 bases, and 9 bases lay between the germline ends. The germline CDR1 and CDR2 sequences are LNHNV and YYDKDF (reference sequence). The variable domain in full, with the rest retrieved from reference TRBV15 and TRBJ2-1, is DAMVIQNPRYQVTQFGKPVTLSCSQTLNHNVMYWYQQKSSQAPKLLFHYYDKDFNNEADTPDNFQSRRPNTSFCFLDIRSPGLGDTAMYLCATSRDPESSYNEQFFGPGTRLTVL.

V is TRBV9 and J is TRBJ2-3; the match to TRBD2 covers 11 bases. The germline V gene encodes CDR1 SGDLS and CDR2 YYNGEE. The ends lost 1 base at V and 3 bases at J; junction bases unmatched: 1. The CDR3 is 15 residues long. The CDR3 sequence: CASSVPSGGTDTQYF. CDR3 nucleotides: TGTGCCAGCAGCGTACCTAGCGGGGGGACAGATACGCAGTATTTT. Full variable domain (missing parts from reference TRBV9 and TRBJ2-3): DSGVTQTPKHLITATGQRVTLRCSPRSGDLSVYWYQQSLDQGLQFLIQYYNGEERAKGNILERFSAQQFPDLHSELNLSSLELGDSALYFCASSVPSGGTDTQYFGPGTRLTVL.

The V gene is TRBV6-1, the J gene TRBJ2-7; 8 nucleotides agree with TRBD1. The CDR3 is 15 amino acids. V shed 6 bases, J shed 6 bases, and the junction held 13 bases outside the gene matches. CDR1 is MNHNS, CDR2 SASEGT, per germline. The CDR3: CASSYNRQQGGEQYV. The CDR3 DNA reads as TGTGCCAGCAGCTACAATCGACAACAGGGGGGCGAGCAGTACGTC.

The CDR3 region is CASSQFSGGPYEQYF. The CDR3 region has the DNA TGTGCCAGCAGCCAATTTAGCGGGGGGCCCTACGAGCAGTACTTC. The rearrangement joins TRBV3-1 (or the pseudogene TRBV3-2) to TRBJ2-7; TRBD2 aligns across 10 bases. CDR1 and CDR2 (germline): LGHDT, YNNKEL (reference sequence). Losses at the gene ends were 2 bases for V and 2 bases for J; bases not matched to a gene: 3. The CDR3 has 15 amino acids.

The J gene is TRBJ2-5, the V gene TRBV10-2; 7 nucleotides match TRBD2. Germline V gene lookup returns CDR1 WSHSY and CDR2 SAAADI. This CDR3 has 15 residues. The V segment lost 2 bases and the J segment 4 bases; nucleotides outside the gene matches: 7. CDR3 sequence (DNA): TGCGCCAGCAGTGAGCAAGCGGGGTGGCGAGAGACCCAGTACTTC. This sequence encodes CASSEQAGWRETQYF.

The gene calls are TRBV10-1 and TRBJ2-1, with a tentative D call TRBD1 (5 bases). The CDR3 contains 16 residues. Germline CDR1 WNHNN, CDR2 SYGVQD (reference sequence). The germline V and J ends were trimmed by 5 bases and 12 bases, with 26 bases remaining between them. CDR3 loop: CASSPSSIGHSRGQFF. The CDR3 DNA sequence: TGCGCCAGCAGTCCCTCGTCCATCGGACACTCTAGAGGGCAGTTCTTC.

This clone was counted once. The chain couples TRBV25-1 to TRBJ1-3; the D gene is possibly TRBD1 (6 bases). There are 15 residues in the CDR3. CDR1 is MGHDK, CDR2 SYGVNS, per germline. The ends were cut back, 2 bases at V and 2 bases at J, with 10 bases in the middle. The CDR3 protein is CASSEPHRAGNTIYF. The CDR3 DNA sequence: TGTGCCAGCAGTGAACCTCACAGGGCTGGAAACACCATATATTTT.

Only a few counts were recorded for this clone. DNA for the CDR3: TGTGCCAGCAGCTTAGATGGAGGGTGGACAGATACGCAGTATTTT. Encoded protein: CASSLDGGWTDTQYF. This sequence joins TRBV7-9 and TRBJ2-3, with D possibly TRBD2 on 6 matching bases. CDR3 size: 15 residues. Trimming left V 1 base short and J 3 bases short, with 11 bases between. Per the germline V gene, CDR1 is SEHNR and CDR2 is FQNEAQ (reference sequence). Looking up the rest from reference TRBV7-9 and TRBJ2-3 gives the full variable domain: DTGVSQNPRHKITKRGQNVTFRCDPISEHNRLYWYRQTLGQGPEFLTYFQNEAQLEKSRLLSDRFSAERPKGSFSTLEIQRTEQGDSAMYLCASSLDGGWTDTQYFGPGTRLTVL.

The chain links TRBV5-1 to TRBJ2-1; TRBD2 matches 10 bases. Germline CDR1 and CDR2: SGHRS and YFSETQ. V dropped 5 bases and J dropped 5; count of bases not matched to a gene: 7. This CDR3 is built from 15 residues. CDR3: CASSSIAGGNNEQFF. CDR3 DNA sequence: TGCGCCAGCAGTTCTATAGCGGGGGGAAACAATGAGCAGTTCTTC.

CDR3 protein: CSVSHRGTDTQYF. The CDR3 coding sequence is TGCAGCGTCTCCCACAGGGGCACAGATACGCAGTATTTT. This chain joins TRBV29-1 and TRBJ2-3; TRBD1 is a possible D gene (6 bases). Germline loops: CDR1 SQVTM, CDR2 ANQGSEA. The CDR3 totals 13 residues. The V end lost 6 bases, the J end lost 1 base, and 11 bases lay between the germline ends.